What follows are 21 T cell receptor beta chains derived from one specimen sequenced in a study of T cell responses to AZD1222 COVID-19 vaccine. Only in-frame clones appear in the TCRdb table, and some are missing; sequencing was by immunoSEQ multiplex PCR. Of 150,000 to 200,000 clones in the sample, approximately 90% were seen once. The sequencing here drew on peripheral blood, taken 28 days after the second AZD1222 dose. The source of these receptors is an adult who received the AZD1222 COVID-19 vaccine.

V is TRBV6-5 and J is TRBJ1-2; tentatively, D is TRBD1 (5 bases). Trimming shortened V by 4 bases and J by 10 bases, and 25 bases separated the two germline ends. CDR1 and CDR2 (germline): MNHEY, SVGAGI. The CDR3 sequence is 16 residues long. In nucleotides, the CDR3 is TGTGCCAGCAGTTCTTTTCCGGGACCGGGGATAGTTGACTACACCTTC. Translation gives CASSSFPGPGIVDYTF.

About this clone: Other nucleotide sequences from this sample produce the same CDR3. The chain employs TRBV6-5 and TRBJ1-1, with D unresolved. V was cut by 0 bases and J by 2 bases, with 7 bases left in between. Looked up from germline, CDR1 is MNHEY and CDR2 is SVGAGI. The CDR3 loop spans 14 amino acids. The CDR3 protein is CASSYSRGNTEAFF. In nucleotides, the CDR3 is TGTGCCAGCAGTTACTCGCGAGGAAACACTGAAGCTTTCTTT.

The chain links TRBV27 to TRBJ1-5; a possible D gene is TRBD1 (6 bases). The CDR3 runs 14 residues. Germline loops: CDR1 MNHEY, CDR2 SMNVEV (reference sequence). The ends were cut back, 2 bases at V and 1 base at J, with 6 bases in the middle. The CDR3: CASSLGQSNQPQHF. CDR3 bases: TGTGCCAGCAGTTTAGGACAGAGCAATCAGCCCCAGCATTTT.

The rearrangement uses TRBV11-2 and TRBJ2-1; possibly TRBD2 for D (6 bases). Germline V lookup: CDR1 SGHAT, CDR2 FQNNGV. The CDR3 covers 15 residues. V was pared by 0 bases and J by 9 bases, with 15 bases between. CDR3 sequence: CASSLDRVRGGEQFF. The CDR3 DNA is TGTGCCAGCAGCTTAGATCGGGTGCGGGGCGGTGAGCAGTTCTTC.

This chain links TRBV29-1 with TRBJ2-5; D tentatively fits TRBD1 or TRBD2 (5 bases each). The CDR3 is 15 residues long. V shed 2 bases and J shed 1 base, with 14 bases lying between them. CDR1 and CDR2 from the germline V gene are SQVTM and ANQGSEA. In DNA, the CDR3 is TGCAGCGTTGAAAACCGCCCCGGGGCCCAAGAGACCCAGTACTTC. Translating gives CSVENRPGAQETQYF.

This sequence joins TRBV7-2 and TRBJ2-5; 9 nucleotides match TRBD2. Losses at the gene ends were 7 bases for V and 4 bases for J; bases not matched to a gene: 10. CDR1 and CDR2 (germline): SGHTA, FQGNSA. This CDR3 comprises 15 residues. The CDR3 DNA sequence: TGTGCCAGCACCCGTGGCGGGGGGGCAAGAGAGACCCAGTACTTC. It codes for CASTRGGGARETQYF.

The V gene is TRBV7-2, the J gene TRBJ1-5, with D unclear. CDR1 is SGHTA, CDR2 FQGNSA, per germline. Trimming removed 4 bases from V and 0 bases from J, with 7 bases in between. This CDR3 comprises 14 residues. The CDR3 loop reads CASSSPYSNQPQHF. For the CDR3, the DNA is TGTGCCAGCAGCTCCCCTTATAGCAATCAGCCCCAGCATTTT.

This chain joins TRBV10-3 and TRBJ1-1, with 11 positions matching TRBD1. The CDR3 is 13 residues long. V lost 2 bases and J lost 10; bases outside the gene matches: 3. Germline CDR1 ENHRY, CDR2 SYGVKD. As DNA, the CDR3 is TGTGCCATCAGTGAGGGGGGGACAGGGGGAGCTTTCTTT. Translated: CAISEGGTGGAFF.

The CDR3 region has the DNA TGTGCCAGCAGCCAAACAAGGAATGAAAAACTGTTTTTT. Translated, it gives CASSQTRNEKLFF. V and J are TRBV7-6 and TRBJ1-4; D not resolved. The CDR3 is 13 residues long. V dropped 5 bases and J dropped 5 bases, with 9 bases sitting between them. The germline CDR1 and CDR2 sequences are SGHVS and FNYEAQ. Filled out from reference TRBV7-6 and TRBJ1-4, the complete variable domain reads GAGVSQSPRYKVTKRGQDVALRCDPISGHVSLYWYRQALGQGPEFLTYFNYEAQQDKSGLPNDRFSAERPEGSISTLTIQRTEQRDSAMYRCASSQTRNEKLFFGSGTQLSVL.

A few counts support this clone. The genes are TRBV21-1 and TRBJ2-1; TRBD2 was called by the table and not checked on the DNA. TRBV21-1 is described as a pseudogene. This CDR3 is built from 19 residues. The CDR3 protein is CARKRGLAGNLCAYNEQFF. The CDR3 bases are TGTGCCAGAAAACGTGGACTAGCGGGGAACCTGTGTGCCTACAATGAGCAGTTCTTC.

The chain carries TRBV5-1 and TRBJ2-7; D gene uncertain. Germline CDR1 SGHRS, CDR2 YFSETQ. This CDR3 has 14 residues. The V and J ends lost 0 bases and 2 bases respectively, with 9 bases between them. CDR3 sequence reads: CASSLAPPAYEQYF. CDR3 sequence (DNA): TGCGCCAGCAGCTTGGCCCCTCCCGCCTACGAGCAGTACTTC.

This clone was seen only once. The V gene is TRBV11-2, the J gene TRBJ2-1, with 12 bases matching TRBD2. Germline CDR1 SGHAT, CDR2 FQNNGV. After removal of 5 bases from V and 0 bases from J, the junction contained 8 bases not matched to a gene. The CDR3 sequence is 18 residues long. This CDR3 reads CASSIGTSGLFSYNEQFF. The CDR3 bases are TGTGCCAGCAGCATCGGGACTAGCGGGCTTTTCTCCTACAATGAGCAGTTCTTC.

The chain is built from TRBV7-8 and TRBJ1-1, with no clear D. CDR1 is SGHVS, CDR2 FQNEAQ, per germline. The CDR3 contains 13 residues. Trimming took off 0 bases at V and 9 bases at J, with 11 bases between the two ends. The CDR3 region is CASSLASSPQAFF. CDR3 DNA: TGTGCCAGCAGCTTAGCCAGCTCTCCACAAGCTTTCTTT.

The chain employs TRBV7-2 and TRBJ2-5, with a tentative D call TRBD2 (7 bases). V was shortened by 1 base and J by 1 base, with 13 bases between the two germline ends. Germline assignment: CDR1 SGHTA and CDR2 FQGNSA. The CDR3 extends over 16 amino acids. This chain's CDR3 is CASSLGAGAGQETQYF. CDR3 DNA sequence: TGTGCCAGCAGCTTAGGGGCGGGGGCCGGCCAAGAGACCCAGTACTTC.

The CDR3 nucleotides read TGTGCCAGTAGTATGACAGGGATGGGGGCCTACGAGCAGTACTTC. As protein: CASSMTGMGAYEQYF. The genes are TRBV19 and TRBJ2-7, with 7 bases that match TRBD1. Germline CDR1 is LNHDA and CDR2 is SQIVND (reference sequence). This CDR3 region has 15 residues. With 3 bases clipped from V and 2 bases from J, the junction kept 7 bases outside the gene matches.

The V and J genes are TRBV7-2 and TRBJ2-1; D gene ambiguous. The CDR3 is 15 amino acids. Per the germline V gene, CDR1 is SGHTA and CDR2 is FQGNSA. Trimming cost V 5 bases and J 2 bases, with 13 bases left between them. The CDR3 sequence is CASSPSLQTYNEQFF. CDR3 DNA sequence: TGTGCCAGCAGCCCAAGTTTACAGACCTACAATGAGCAGTTCTTC. The complete variable domain, with remaining parts taken from reference TRBV7-2 and TRBJ2-1, reads GAGVSQSPSNKVTEKGKDVELRCDPISGHTALYWYRQSLGQGLEFLIYFQGNSAPDKSGLPSDRFSAERTGGSVSTLTIQRTQQEDSAVYLCASSPSLQTYNEQFFGPGTRLTVL.

The rearrangement links TRBV19 to TRBJ1-5, with 9 bases aligning to TRBD1. The germline gives CDR1 LNHDA, CDR2 SQIVND (reference sequence). V was pared by 6 bases and J by 3 bases, with 6 bases of the junction left unmatched. The CDR3 sequence is 15 residues long. CDR3 DNA sequence: TGTGCCAGTAGACCTGGGACAGGGATCAATCAGCCCCAGCATTTT. Amino acids: CASRPGTGINQPQHF.

The J gene is TRBJ2-2, the V gene TRBV6-5, with D possibly TRBD1 on 5 matching bases. The CDR3 runs to 14 residues. Trimming cost V 7 bases and J 4 bases, with 13 bases left between them. Germline CDR1 is MNHEY and CDR2 is SVGAGI. The CDR3 DNA follows: TGTGCCAGCACCCCAGACAGTTCCACCGGGGAGCTGTTTTTT. This codes for CASTPDSSTGELFF.

This clone has a handful of counts. The chain is built from TRBV2 and TRBJ2-3, with D perhaps being TRBD1 or TRBD2 (6 bases each). There are 15 residues in the CDR3. Trimming left V 1 base short and J 3 bases short, with 11 bases between. Germline V lookup: CDR1 SNHLY, CDR2 FYNNEI. The CDR3 coding sequence is TGTGCCAGCAGTGAAGTGGGGGGCCTAACAGATACGCAGTATTTT. As protein: CASSEVGGLTDTQYF.

CDR3 region: CASSQEPVMNTEAFF. The CDR3 nucleotides are TGCGCCAGCAGCCAAGAACCAGTGATGAACACTGAAGCTTTCTTT. The chain has TRBV4-3 and TRBJ1-1; D remains unclear. CDR1 and CDR2 from the germline V gene are LGHNA and YSLEER. V gave up 0 bases and J gave up 0 bases, with 8 bases separating them. The CDR3 has 15 residues.

This chain links TRBV5-4 with TRBJ1-1; D is undetermined. Germline loops: CDR1 SGHNT, CDR2 YYREEE (reference sequence). CDR3 length: 13 residues. Between the trimmed V and J ends, which lost 5 bases and 2 bases, there was a span of 10 bases. The CDR3 DNA reads as TGTGCCAGCAGTCTTGGGAGAAACACTGAAGCTTTCTTT. Its protein product is CASSLGRNTEAFF.